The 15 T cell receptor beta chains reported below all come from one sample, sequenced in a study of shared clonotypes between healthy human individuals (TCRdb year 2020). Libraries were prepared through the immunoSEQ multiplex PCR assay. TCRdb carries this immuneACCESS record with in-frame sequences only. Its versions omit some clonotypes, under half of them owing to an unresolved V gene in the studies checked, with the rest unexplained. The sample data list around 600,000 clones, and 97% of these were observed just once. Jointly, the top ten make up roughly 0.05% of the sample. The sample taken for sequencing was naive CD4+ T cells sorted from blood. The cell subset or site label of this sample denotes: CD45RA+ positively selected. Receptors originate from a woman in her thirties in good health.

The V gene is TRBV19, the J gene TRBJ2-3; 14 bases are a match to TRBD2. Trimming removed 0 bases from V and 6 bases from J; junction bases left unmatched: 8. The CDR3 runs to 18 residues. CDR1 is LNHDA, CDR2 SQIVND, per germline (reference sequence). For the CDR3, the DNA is TGTGCCAGTAGTATAGATCGACTAGCGGGAGGGCCGGGGGATACGCAGTATTTT. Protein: CASSIDRLAGGPGDTQYF. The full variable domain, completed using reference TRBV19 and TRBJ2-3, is DGGITQSPKYLFRKEGQNVTLSCEQNLNHDAMYWYRQDPGQGLRLIYYSQIVNDFQKGDIAEGYSVSREKKESFPLTVTSAQKNPTAFYLCASSIDRLAGGPGDTQYFGPGTRLTVL.

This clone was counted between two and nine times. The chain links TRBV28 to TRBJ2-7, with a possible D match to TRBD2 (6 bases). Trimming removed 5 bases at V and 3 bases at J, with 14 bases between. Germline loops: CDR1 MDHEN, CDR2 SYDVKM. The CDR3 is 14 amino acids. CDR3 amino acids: CASSGGYGDYEQYF. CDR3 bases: TGTGCCAGCAGTGGGGGGTACGGGGACTACGAGCAGTACTTC.

In DNA form, the CDR3 reads TGTGCCAGCACCAAAAGGACAGGGGGGCATGAGCAGTTCTTC. Amino acid sequence: CASTKRTGGHEQFF. The rearrangement joins TRBV27 to TRBJ2-1; 10 bases map to TRBD1. The junction had 8 bases not matched to a gene; V was cut back by 7 bases and J by 8 bases. Per the germline V gene, CDR1 is MNHEY and CDR2 is SMNVEV (reference sequence). The CDR3 is made up of 14 amino acids.

The CDR3 DNA reads as TGTGCCAGCAGCTTGGAGCTCTCCGGGGAGCTGTTTTTT. Protein sequence: CASSLELSGELFF. V gene TRBV5-6 combines with J gene TRBJ2-2, with D unresolved. Germline V gives CDR1 SGHDT, CDR2 YYEEEE. The ends were cut back, 0 bases at V and 6 bases at J, with 6 bases in the middle. The CDR3 is made up of 13 amino acids.

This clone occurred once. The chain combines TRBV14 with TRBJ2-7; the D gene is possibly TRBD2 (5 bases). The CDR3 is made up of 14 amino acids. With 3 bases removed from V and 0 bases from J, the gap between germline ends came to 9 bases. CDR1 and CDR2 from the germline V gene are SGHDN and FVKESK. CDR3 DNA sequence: TGTGCCAGCAGCCACTTAGCGTTCTCCTACGAGCAGTACTTC. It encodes CASSHLAFSYEQYF.

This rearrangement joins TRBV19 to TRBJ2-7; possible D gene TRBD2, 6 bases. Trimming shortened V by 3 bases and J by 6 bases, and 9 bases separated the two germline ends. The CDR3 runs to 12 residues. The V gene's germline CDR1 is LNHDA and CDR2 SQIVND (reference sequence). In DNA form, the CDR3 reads TGTGCCAGTAGTATCGCGCGGGGCGAGCAGTACTTC. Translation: CASSIARGEQYF.

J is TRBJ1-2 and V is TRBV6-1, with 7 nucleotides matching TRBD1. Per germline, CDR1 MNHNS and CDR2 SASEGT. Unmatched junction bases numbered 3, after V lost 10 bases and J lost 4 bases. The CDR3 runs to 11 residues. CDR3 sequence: CAIRQGYGYTF. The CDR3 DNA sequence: TGTGCCATTCGACAGGGCTATGGCTACACCTTC.

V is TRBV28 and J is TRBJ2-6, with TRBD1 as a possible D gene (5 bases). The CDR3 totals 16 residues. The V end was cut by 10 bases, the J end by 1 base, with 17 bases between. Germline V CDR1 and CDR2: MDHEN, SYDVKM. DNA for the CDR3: TGTGCCACCGAACAGACAGTCGGGTCTGGGGCCAACGTCCTGACTTTC. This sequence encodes CATEQTVGSGANVLTF.

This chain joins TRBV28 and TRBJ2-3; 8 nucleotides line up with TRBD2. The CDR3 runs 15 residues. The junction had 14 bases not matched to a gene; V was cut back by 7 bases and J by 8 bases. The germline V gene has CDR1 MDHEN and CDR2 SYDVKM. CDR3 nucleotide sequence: TGTGCCAGCACGGCACCGGGACTAGTTTTAAGTACGCAGTATTTT. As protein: CASTAPGLVLSTQYF. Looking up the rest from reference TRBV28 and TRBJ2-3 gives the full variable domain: DVKVTQSSRYLVKRTGEKVFLECVQDMDHENMFWYRQDPGLGLRLIYFSYDVKMKEKGDIPEGYSVSREKKERFSLILESASTNQTSMYLCASTAPGLVLSTQYFGPGTRLTVL.

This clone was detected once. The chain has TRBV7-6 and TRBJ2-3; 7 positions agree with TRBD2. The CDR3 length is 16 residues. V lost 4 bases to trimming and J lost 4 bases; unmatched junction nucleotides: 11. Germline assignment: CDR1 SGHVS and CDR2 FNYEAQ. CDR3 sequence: CASSSIKGRGPDTQYF. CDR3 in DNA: TGTGCCAGCAGCTCCATTAAAGGGAGGGGTCCAGATACGCAGTATTTT.

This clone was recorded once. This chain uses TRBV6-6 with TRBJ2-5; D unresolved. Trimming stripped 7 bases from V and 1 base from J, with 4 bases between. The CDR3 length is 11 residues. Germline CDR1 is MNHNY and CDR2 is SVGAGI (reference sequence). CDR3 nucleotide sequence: TGTGCCAGCATTGGCCAAGAGACCCAGTACTTC. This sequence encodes CASIGQETQYF.

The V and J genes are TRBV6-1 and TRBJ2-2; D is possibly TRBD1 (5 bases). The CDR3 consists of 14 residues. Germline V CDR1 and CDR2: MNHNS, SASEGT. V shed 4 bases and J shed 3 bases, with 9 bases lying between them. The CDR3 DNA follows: TGTGCCAGCAGTGTTGCAGGGCACACCGGGGAGCTGTTTTTT. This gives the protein CASSVAGHTGELFF.

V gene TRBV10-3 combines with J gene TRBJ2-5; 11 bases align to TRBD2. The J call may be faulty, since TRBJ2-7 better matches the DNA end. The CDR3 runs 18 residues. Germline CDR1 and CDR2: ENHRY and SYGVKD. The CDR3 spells CAISEPNLLTSGTYEQYF. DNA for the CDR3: TGTGCCATCAGTGAGCCGAATCTCTTGACTAGCGGGACCTACGAGCAGTACTTC.

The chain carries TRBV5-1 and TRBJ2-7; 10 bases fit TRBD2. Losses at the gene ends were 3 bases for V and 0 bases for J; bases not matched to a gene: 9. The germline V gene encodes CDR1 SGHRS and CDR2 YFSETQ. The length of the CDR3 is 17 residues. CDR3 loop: CASSSRGLAVGSYEQYF. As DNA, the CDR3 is TGCGCCAGCAGCTCCCGAGGACTAGCGGTTGGCTCCTACGAGCAGTACTTC.

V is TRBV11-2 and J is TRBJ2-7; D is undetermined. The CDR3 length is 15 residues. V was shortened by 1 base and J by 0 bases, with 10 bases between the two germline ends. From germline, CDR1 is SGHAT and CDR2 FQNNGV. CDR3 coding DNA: TGTGCCAGCAGCTTAGGTTACAGCAGCTCCTACGAGCAGTACTTC. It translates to CASSLGYSSSYEQYF.